The 10 T cell receptor beta chains below all came from one sample that was sequenced in a study of T-cell reconstitution after alpha-beta-depleted transplantation in children. Unique molecular identifiers tagged the TCRbeta library. TCRdb independently ran MiXCR on the PCR reads; one entry per CDR3 protein. The repertoire holds nearly 200,000 distinct CDR3 sequences, with roughly 6% as singletons. Sequencing used PBMCs, obtained before TCRalphabeta/CD19-depleted stem cell transplant. These TCRs come from a girl less than two years old with combined immunodeficiency, due to receive a stem cell transplant.

This clonotype was recorded many times. The chain is built from TRBV28 and TRBJ1-5, with 7 bases that match TRBD1. Germline V gene lookup returns CDR1 MDHEN and CDR2 SYDVKM. The V gene end was trimmed by 8 bases and the J gene end by 6 bases; junction bases not matched to a gene: 7. This CDR3 region has 13 residues. The CDR3 DNA reads TGTGCCAGCTCACAGGGGAGAGGTCAGCCCCAGCATTTT. Translating it yields CASSQGRGQPQHF.

This clonotype was counted many times. The chain uses TRBV27 and TRBJ2-7, with 8 bases aligning to TRBD2. V lost 7 bases to trimming and J lost 5 bases; unmatched junction nucleotides: 7. Germline values: CDR1 MNHEY, CDR2 SMNVEV (reference sequence). This CDR3 is built from 13 residues. CDR3 region: CASTRGGYHEQYF. CDR3 in DNA: TGTGCCAGCACTCGCGGGGGGTACCACGAGCAGTACTTC.

This clonotype was picked up many times. The chain recombines TRBV2 with TRBJ2-1; D remains ambiguous. V gave up 3 bases and J gave up 10 bases, with 13 bases separating them. The CDR3 consists of 13 residues. Germline-derived CDR1 and CDR2 are SNHLY and FYNNEI. CDR3 amino acids: CASSDFSNIEQFF. DNA for the CDR3: TGTGCCAGCAGTGATTTTAGCAACATCGAGCAGTTCTTC.

Ten or more counts support this clonotype. This rearrangement joins TRBV7-2 to TRBJ2-3, with 9 nucleotides matching TRBD2. Germline trimming cut 5 bases from V and 4 bases from J; bases unmatched to any gene: 10. Per the germline V gene, CDR1 is SGHTA and CDR2 is FQGNSA. The CDR3 runs 16 residues. CDR3 nucleotides: TGTGCCAGCAGCCACGTAGCGGGGGCGGTCGCAGATACGCAGTATTTT. This translates into CASSHVAGAVADTQYF.

This clonotype was seen ten or more times. The chain employs TRBV20-1 and TRBJ1-2; D gene unclear. Germline CDR1 is DFQATT and CDR2 is SNEGSKA (reference sequence). The CDR3 runs 11 residues. The V end lost 8 bases, the J end lost 8 bases, and 15 bases lay between the germline ends. The CDR3 DNA sequence: TGCAGTCCCCCTTATGGGCCGGGCTACACCTTC. Translated: CSPPYGPGYTF.

This clonotype has a count of ten or more. The J gene is TRBJ2-7, the V gene TRBV16, with a possible D match to TRBD2 (6 bases). Germline V gene sequence: CDR1 KGHSY, CDR2 FQNENV. CDR3 length: 12 residues. Trimming stripped 2 bases from V and 7 bases from J, with 9 bases between. The CDR3 reads CASSQGRLEQYF. DNA of the CDR3: TGTGCCAGCAGCCAAGGGAGGCTGGAGCAGTACTTC.

This chain connects TRBV7-2 to TRBJ1-1; D gene ambiguous. This CDR3 is built from 16 residues. Germline V gives CDR1 SGHTA, CDR2 FQGNSA. V shed 0 bases and J shed 0 bases, with 11 bases lying between them. The CDR3 loop is CASSLALRTLNTEAFF. The CDR3 DNA follows: TGTGCCAGCAGCTTAGCGTTAAGAACCCTGAACACTGAAGCTTTCTTT.

This clonotype was observed many times. The chain uses TRBV7-3 and TRBJ2-3; D is unclear. This CDR3 has 14 amino acids. The germline CDR1 and CDR2 sequences are SGHTA and FQGTGA. V was shortened by 6 bases and J by 2 bases, with 12 bases between the two germline ends. The CDR3 DNA reads as TGTGCCAGCAGTCTCGGCCAGTTCACAGATACGCAGTATTTT. Translating it yields CASSLGQFTDTQYF.

The chain has TRBV4-1 and TRBJ2-5; no reliable D call. Trimming stripped 0 bases from V and 1 base from J, with 9 bases between. The CDR3 has 15 residues. Germline-derived CDR1 and CDR2 are MGHRA and YSYEKL. The CDR3: CASSQELWSQETQYF. In DNA, the CDR3 is TGCGCCAGCAGCCAAGAATTGTGGAGCCAAGAGACCCAGTACTTC.

This clonotype has a count of ten or more. This CDR3 reads CASSKHEANTGELFF. CDR3 in DNA: TGTGCCAGCAGCAAACATGAGGCGAACACCGGGGAGCTGTTTTTT. This rearrangement joins TRBV21-1 to TRBJ2-2. TRBV21-1 is given as a pseudogene. CDR3 length equals 15 residues.